One and the same sample provided the 28 T cell receptor beta chains below, sequenced in a study of T cells in Graves' hyperthyroidism and ophthalmopathy. What was amplified from RNA transcripts were TCR beta CDR3 regions. First-round RT-PCR of the TCR CDR3 relied on the HTBI primer set. Each CDR3 protein gets one entry after TCRdb re-called the multiplex PCR reads with MiXCR. The sample includes hundreds of thousands of distinct CDR3 sequences, about 15% of them seen just once. Sequenced sample: blood. The receptor source for this set is a woman in her twenties or thirties with Graves' hyperthyroidism that later progressed to Graves' ophthalmopathy.

This clonotype showed up just a few times. The V and J genes are TRBV20-1 and TRBJ1-2, with D hard to call. CDR3 length: 14 residues. Trimming took 0 bases from V and 4 from J, leaving 12 bases between them. Germline V lookup: CDR1 DFQATT, CDR2 SNEGSKA (reference sequence). CDR3 protein: CSARDPQISYGYTF. The CDR3 nucleotides read TGCAGTGCTAGAGATCCGCAGATTTCCTATGGCTACACCTTC.

The sample holds many counts of this clonotype. The rearrangement links TRBV28 to TRBJ1-2; D is possibly TRBD1 (5 bases). CDR3 length equals 14 residues. Trimming took 7 bases from V and 2 from J, leaving 14 bases between them. Per the germline V gene, CDR1 is MDHEN and CDR2 is SYDVKM. The CDR3 DNA reads TGTGCCAGCACCCCCGGGGGGTTCAACTATGGCTACACCTTC. Its translation is CASTPGGFNYGYTF.

In this sample, this clonotype turned up many times. A junction end diverges from the germline sequence, so it may reflect a read error. The V call is TRBV6-1, the J call TRBJ1-6, with D unresolved. Per the germline V gene, CDR1 is MNHNS and CDR2 is SASEGT. The CDR3 loop spans 16 amino acids. The CDR3 DNA reads as TGTGCCAGCAACCCCACACCGAGCTCCTATAGTTCACCCCTCCACTTT. This gives the protein CASNPTPSSYSSPLHF.

This clonotype was seen many times. The V and J genes are TRBV3-1 and TRBJ2-5; D may be TRBD2 (6 bases). The CDR3 loop spans 14 amino acids. Per germline, CDR1 LGHDT and CDR2 YNNKEL (reference sequence). The V and J ends lost 3 bases and 2 bases respectively, with 10 bases between them. In DNA form, the CDR3 reads TGTGCCAGCAGCCATGCCGGGAGACAAGAGACCCAGTACTTC. The encoded protein is CASSHAGRQETQYF.

The rearrangement links TRBV5-6 to TRBJ2-1, with TRBD2 matching 10 bases. V shed 0 bases and J 10 bases; nucleotides not matched to a gene: 7. In germline, CDR1 is SGHDT, CDR2 YYEEEE. This CDR3 region has 15 residues. CDR3 DNA: TGTGCCAGCAGCTTGGTAAGCGGGAGGGCGTGGGAGCAGTTCTTC. This encodes CASSLVSGRAWEQFF. Based on the CDR3 plus reference TRBV5-6 and TRBJ2-1, the full variable domain is DAGVTQSPTHLIKTRGQQVTLRCSPKSGHDTVSWYQQALGQGPQFIFQYYEEEERQRGNFPDRFSGHQFPNYSSELNVNALLLGDSALYLCASSLVSGRAWEQFFGPGTRLTVL.

This clonotype was detected only a few times. The chain is built from TRBV30 and TRBJ2-1; D gene ambiguous. V lost 1 base and J 0 bases, leaving 19 bases between the germline ends. Germline CDR1 GTSNPN, CDR2 SVGIG (reference sequence). The length of the CDR3 is 18 residues. The CDR3: CAWSAEYLGRSSYNEQFF. The CDR3 coding sequence is TGTGCCTGGAGTGCAGAGTATTTGGGCAGAAGCTCCTACAATGAGCAGTTCTTC.

This clonotype was seen repeatedly, ten times or more. The chain is built from TRBV6-6 and TRBJ2-5; 9 bases map to TRBD1. V shed 2 bases, J shed 4 bases, and the junction held 11 bases outside the gene matches. Germline V gene data show CDR1 as MNHNY and CDR2 as SVGAGI (reference sequence). The CDR3 contains 17 residues. CDR3: CASSYPQTGGGRETQYF. The DNA of the CDR3 is TGTGCCAGCAGTTACCCACAGACAGGGGGAGGTCGAGAGACCCAGTACTTC.

This clonotype was detected a few times. The chain combines TRBV27 with TRBJ2-3; 8 bases line up with TRBD2. The CDR3 sequence is 15 residues long. The germline V gene has CDR1 MNHEY and CDR2 SMNVEV (reference sequence). V lost 6 bases and J lost 3; bases outside the gene matches: 8. CDR3 coding DNA: TGTGCCAGCAGCGTACCGGGACTAGATACAGATACGCAGTATTTT. This codes for CASSVPGLDTDTQYF.

The chain employs TRBV18 and TRBJ2-1; a possible D gene is TRBD2 (6 bases). The V gene's germline CDR1 is KGHSH and CDR2 LQKENI. V was pared by 6 bases and J by 4 bases, with 16 bases between. This CDR3 is built from 15 residues. Here the CDR3 DNA reads TGTGCCAGCTCGGGACTTGGGCCACCTTACAATGAGCAGTTCTTC. This translates into CASSGLGPPYNEQFF.

This clonotype was counted ten times or more. V usage is TRBV27 and J usage is TRBJ1-1; D is unclear. The germline V gene encodes CDR1 MNHEY and CDR2 SMNVEV (reference sequence). Trimming removed 11 bases at V and 1 base at J, with 17 bases between. The CDR3 sequence is 14 residues long. The CDR3 loop is CAGTGLLGNTEAFF. The DNA of the CDR3 is TGTGCCGGTACGGGGTTATTGGGGAACACTGAAGCTTTCTTT.

The rearrangement uses TRBV27 and TRBJ1-1; 7 bases line up with TRBD1. This CDR3 contains 16 residues. Germline CDR1 reads MNHEY; CDR2 reads SMNVEV (reference sequence). V trimming: 5 bases; J trimming: 2 bases; junction bases outside the gene matches: 11. The CDR3 coding sequence is TGTGCCAGCAGTCTTCGGACAGGCCTACAAAACACTGAAGCTTTCTTT. As protein: CASSLRTGLQNTEAFF.

This clonotype was observed at least ten times. This sequence joins TRBV2 and TRBJ2-7; 7 bases line up with TRBD1. The CDR3 runs 14 residues. Trimming removed 10 bases from V and 4 bases from J; junction bases left unmatched: 13. Germline CDR1 is SNHLY and CDR2 is FYNNEI. The CDR3 here is CATKTQQGIYEQYF. The CDR3 region has the DNA TGTGCCACCAAGACCCAACAGGGGATATACGAGCAGTACTTC.

The table lists this clonotype with many counts. This sequence joins TRBV5-4 and TRBJ1-5; unclear D gene. The CDR3 is made up of 13 amino acids. Looked up from germline, CDR1 is SGHNT and CDR2 is YYREEE (reference sequence). V lost 0 bases, J lost 5 bases, and 6 bases lay in between. CDR3: CASSLERDQPQHF. In DNA, the CDR3 is TGTGCCAGCAGCTTGGAAAGGGATCAGCCCCAGCATTTT.

In this sample, this clonotype turned up many times. This sequence joins TRBV3-1 and TRBJ2-7, with 7 positions matching TRBD2. CDR3 size: 14 residues. Germline assignment: CDR1 LGHDT and CDR2 YNNKEL (reference sequence). Germline trimming cut 0 bases from V and 6 bases from J; bases unmatched to any gene: 5. In DNA form, the CDR3 reads TGTGCCAGCAGCCAAGATACTAGCGTCCGCGAGCAGTACTTC. Protein product: CASSQDTSVREQYF.

This clonotype occurred many times. The V call is TRBV7-9, the J call TRBJ1-1; D is undetermined. The ends were cut back, 6 bases at V and 1 base at J, with 6 bases in the middle. Germline CDR1 reads SEHNR; CDR2 reads FQNEAQ (reference sequence). The CDR3 length is 12 residues. CDR3 protein: CASRRANTEAFF. The CDR3 bases are TGTGCCAGCAGAAGAGCGAACACTGAAGCTTTCTTT. The full variable domain, its missing parts supplied by reference TRBV7-9 and TRBJ1-1, is DTGVSQNPRHKITKRGQNVTFRCDPISEHNRLYWYRQTLGQGPEFLTYFQNEAQLEKSRLLSDRFSAERPKGSFSTLEIQRTEQGDSAMYLCASRRANTEAFFGQGTRLTVV.

This clonotype was seen repeatedly, ten times or more. The genes are TRBV11-3 and TRBJ2-7, with TRBD2 matching over 7 bases. Germline-derived CDR1 and CDR2 are SGHNT and YENEEA. The V segment lost 0 bases and the J segment 4 bases; nucleotides outside the gene matches: 12. This CDR3 comprises 17 residues. The CDR3 loop is CASSLEVGGRAEYEQYF. As DNA, the CDR3 is TGTGCCAGCAGCTTAGAGGTCGGTGGGAGGGCCGAATACGAGCAGTACTTC.

This clonotype occurred many times. The rearrangement uses TRBV12-3 or TRBV12-4 and TRBJ1-6, with 10 bases that match TRBD1. J was trimmed by 11 bases and V by 4 bases; bases with no gene match: 8. This CDR3 region has 15 residues. CDR3 region: CASSSGQGERPPLHF. CDR3 nucleotide sequence: TGTGCCAGCAGTTCAGGACAGGGGGAACGGCCACCCCTCCACTTT.

This clonotype was recorded at least ten times. J is TRBJ2-1 and V is TRBV12-3 or TRBV12-4, with D perhaps TRBD2 (6 bases). There are 15 residues in the CDR3. V was clipped by 7 bases and J by 1 base, with 14 bases between them. In DNA, the CDR3 is TGTGCCAGCACCCTGGGGAGGAGTTCCTACAATGAGCAGTTCTTC. Its protein product is CASTLGRSSYNEQFF.

This clonotype was observed at least ten times. This chain links TRBV3-1 with TRBJ2-1; TRBD2 matches 8 bases. The CDR3 contains 16 residues. Losses at the gene ends were 1 base for V and 5 bases for J; bases not matched to a gene: 7. Germline-derived CDR1 and CDR2 are LGHDT and YNNKEL (reference sequence). CDR3 in DNA: TGTGCCAGCAGCCAAGTCGCAACTAGCGGCAACAATGAGCAGTTCTTC. Amino acids: CASSQVATSGNNEQFF.

This clonotype was found a few times. V is TRBV5-1 and J is TRBJ2-5, with TRBD1 matching 7 bases. The V segment lost 0 bases and the J segment 4 bases; nucleotides outside the gene matches: 6. The CDR3 consists of 15 residues. The germline gives CDR1 SGHRS, CDR2 YFSETQ. The CDR3 DNA sequence: TGCGCCAGCAGCTTGGGTGGGACAGAAGGAGAGACCCAGTACTTC. It specifies CASSLGGTEGETQYF.

The J gene is TRBJ2-6, the V gene TRBV19; D is undetermined. The germline V and J ends were trimmed by 4 bases and 4 bases, with 5 bases remaining between them. Per the germline V gene, CDR1 is LNHDA and CDR2 is SQIVND (reference sequence). The CDR3 runs to 13 residues. CDR3 protein: CASSKWGANVLTF. DNA of the CDR3: TGTGCCAGTAGTAAGTGGGGGGCCAACGTCCTGACTTTC.

This clonotype appeared many times. The genes are TRBV7-6 and TRBJ2-5, with D uncertain. The CDR3 runs to 13 residues. Trimming took off 5 bases at V and 4 bases at J, with 11 bases between the two ends. Germline V gene sequence: CDR1 SGHVS, CDR2 FNYEAQ. This CDR3 is CASSPDRPETQYF. In DNA, the CDR3 is TGTGCCAGCAGCCCGGATCGCCCAGAGACCCAGTACTTC.

Many counts were recorded for this clonotype. DNA of the CDR3: TGTGCTAGTGGCTCGGGGCTGAACACAGATACGCAGTATTTT. Its translation is CASGSGLNTDTQYF. This sequence joins TRBV12-5 and TRBJ2-3; perhaps D is TRBD1 or TRBD2 (5 bases each). The CDR3 is 14 amino acids. V was trimmed by 6 bases and J by 2 bases, leaving 12 bases between them. Germline CDR1 reads LGHNT; CDR2 reads FRNRAP.

This clonotype was recorded only once. The chain combines TRBV3-1 with TRBJ2-1; 8 bases align to TRBD2. The CDR3 has 17 residues. Trimming took 4 bases from V and 7 from J; bases not matched to a gene: 15. CDR1 and CDR2 from the germline V gene are LGHDT and YNNKEL (reference sequence). This CDR3 reads CASSPGGRGRVLNEQFF. In nucleotides, the CDR3 is TGTGCCAGCAGCCCGGGGGGGAGGGGCAGGGTTTTGAATGAGCAGTTCTTC.

The sample holds many counts of this clonotype. This rearrangement joins TRBV5-1 to TRBJ2-7; TRBD2 might be the D (7 bases). CDR1 is SGHRS, CDR2 YFSETQ, per germline. The CDR3 consists of 16 residues. V lost 4 bases to trimming and J lost 4 bases, with 21 bases between them. CDR3 sequence: CASSVVGGGSLYEQYF. The DNA of the CDR3 is TGCGCCAGCAGCGTCGTCGGGGGCGGGAGTTTGTACGAGCAGTACTTC.

This clonotype occurred many times. V is TRBV27 and J is TRBJ2-2, with D unclear. The CDR3 consists of 14 residues. Between the trimmed V and J ends, which lost 5 bases and 0 bases, there was a span of 7 bases. CDR1 and CDR2 from the germline V gene are MNHEY and SMNVEV (reference sequence). This CDR3 is CASSLIANTGELFF. DNA for the CDR3: TGTGCCAGCAGTCTAATTGCGAACACCGGGGAGCTGTTTTTT.

Many counts were recorded for this clonotype. V is TRBV2 and J is TRBJ1-4; D is unclear. The germline gives CDR1 SNHLY, CDR2 FYNNEI. The V and J ends lost 5 bases and 0 bases respectively, with 7 bases between them. The CDR3 runs to 14 residues. The CDR3 nucleotides are TGTGCCAGCAGTCGCTCAGCAACTAATGAAAAACTGTTTTTT. Its translation: CASSRSATNEKLFF.

The J gene is TRBJ2-2, the V gene TRBV6-1, with TRBD1 matching 8 bases. The germline CDR1 and CDR2 sequences are MNHNS and SASEGT. The CDR3 extends over 17 amino acids. Trimming cost V 7 bases and J 1 base; bases outside gene matches: 11. Here the CDR3 DNA reads TGTGCCAGCAAGAGGAAAAGACAGGGGCTGAACACCGGGGAGCTGTTTTTT. It translates to CASKRKRQGLNTGELFF.